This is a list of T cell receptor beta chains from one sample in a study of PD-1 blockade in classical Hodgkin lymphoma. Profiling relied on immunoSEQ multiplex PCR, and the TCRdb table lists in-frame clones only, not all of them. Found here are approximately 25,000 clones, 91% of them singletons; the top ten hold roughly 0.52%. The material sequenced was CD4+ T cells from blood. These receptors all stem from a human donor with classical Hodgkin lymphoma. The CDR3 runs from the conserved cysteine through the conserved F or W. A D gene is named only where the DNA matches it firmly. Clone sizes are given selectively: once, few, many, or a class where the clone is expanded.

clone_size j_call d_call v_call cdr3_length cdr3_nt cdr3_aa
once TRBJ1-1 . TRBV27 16 TGTGCCAGCAGTTTAGGGGTAAGGGTGAGAGGGACTGAAGCTTTCTTT CASSLGVRVRGTEAFF
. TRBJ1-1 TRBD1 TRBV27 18 TGTGCCAGCAGGACCGGGACAGGGGGCAGAAAGGGGAACACTGAAGCTTTCTTT CASRTGTGGRKGNTEAFF
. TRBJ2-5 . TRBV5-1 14 TGCGCCAGCAGCTTACAGGGTTCCCAAGAGACCCAGTACTTC CASSLQGSQETQYF
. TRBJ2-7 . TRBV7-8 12 TGTGCCAGCAGCATTGGACGGGACGCGCAGTACTTC CASSIGRDAQYF
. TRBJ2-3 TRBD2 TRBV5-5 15 TGTGCCAGCAGCGCCCTTCTAGCGGGGCCAGATACGCAGTATTTT CASSALLAGPDTQYF
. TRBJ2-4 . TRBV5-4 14 TGTGCCAGCAGCTATCAGGGGACCAAAAACATTCAGTACTTC CASSYQGTKNIQYF
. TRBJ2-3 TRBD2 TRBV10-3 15 TGTGCCATCAGTGATAGCGGGGGAATCACAGATACGCAGTATTTT CAISDSGGITDTQYF
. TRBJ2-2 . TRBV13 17 TGTGCCAGCAGCGCAAACCGGGACGGACTCATCACCGGGGAGCTGTTTTTT CASSANRDGLITGELFF
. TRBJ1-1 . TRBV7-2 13 TGTGCCAGCAGCCGTCAGATGAACACTGAAGCTTTCTTT CASSRQMNTEAFF
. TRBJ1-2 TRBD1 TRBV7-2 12 TGTGCCAGCAGCTTAGCGCTTGGGGACAGGTCATTC CASSLALGDRSF
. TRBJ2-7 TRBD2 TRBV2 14 TGTGCCAGCACTTGGGGCGGGGGGGCCGGCGAGCAGTACTTC CASTWGGGAGEQYF
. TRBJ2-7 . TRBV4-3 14 TGCGCCAGCAGCCAACAGGTCGCCTCCTACGAGCAGTACTTC CASSQQVASYEQYF
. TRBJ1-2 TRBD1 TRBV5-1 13 TGCGCCAGCAGCCCGGGACAGGGCAGGAGCTACACCTTC CASSPGQGRSYTF
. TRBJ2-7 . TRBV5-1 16 TGCGCCAGCAGCCCCCCGGGGAGCACAGGCATGTACGAGCAGTACTTC CASSPPGSTGMYEQYF
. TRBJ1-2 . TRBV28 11 TGTGCCAGCAGGACCCAGCGTGGCTACACCTTC CASRTQRGYTF
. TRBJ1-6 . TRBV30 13 TGTGCCTGGAACCCAGGGAAGAATTCACCCCTCCACTTT CAWNPGKNSPLHF
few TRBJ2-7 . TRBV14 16 TGTGCCAGCAGCCAGAGACTAGGGGGCCGCTCCTACGAGCAGTACTTC CASSQRLGGRSYEQYF
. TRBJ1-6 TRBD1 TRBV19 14 TGTGCCAGTACCGCAGGGGGCTATAATTCACCCCTCCACTTT CASTAGGYNSPLHF
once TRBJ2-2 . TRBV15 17 TGTGCCACCAGCAGAGATTCCCCGTCGCGGGTCACCGGGGAGCTGTTTTTT CATSRDSPSRVTGELFF
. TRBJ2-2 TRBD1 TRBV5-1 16 TGCGCCAGCAGCTCCAGGACAGGGGGTTTAGCCGGGGAGCTGTTTTTT CASSSRTGGLAGELFF
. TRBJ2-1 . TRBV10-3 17 TGTGCCATCAGTGAATCGCTCCTGAGACGCAGCTACAATGAGCAGTTCTTC CAISESLLRRSYNEQFF
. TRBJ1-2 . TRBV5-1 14 TGCGCCAGCAGCTCGAACAGATCCTACTATGGCTACACCTTC CASSSNRSYYGYTF
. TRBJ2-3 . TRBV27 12 TGTGCCAGCAGTTCGCACGGCGATACGCAGTATTTT CASSSHGDTQYF
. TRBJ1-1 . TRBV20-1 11 TGCAGTGCTGACCCCTGGGGGGACGCTTTCTTT CSADPWGDAFF
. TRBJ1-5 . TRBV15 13 TGTGCCACCAGCAGAAGGGTCAATCAGCCCCAGCATTTT CATSRRVNQPQHF
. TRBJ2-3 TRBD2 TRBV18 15 TGTGCCAGCTCGGTGTCGGGGGGTCGCACAGATACGCAGTATTTT CASSVSGGRTDTQYF
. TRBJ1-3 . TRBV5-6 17 TGTGCCAGCAGCTTAGGAGGCAGGCCTCGCTCTGGAAACACCATATATTTT CASSLGGRPRSGNTIYF
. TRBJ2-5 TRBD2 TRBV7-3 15 TGTGCCAGCAGCTTAGGCGGGGGGGCGATAGAGACCCAGTACTTC CASSLGGGAIETQYF
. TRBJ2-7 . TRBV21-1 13 TGTGCCAGCAGCAAAGTACGGTCCTACGAGCAGTACTTC CASSKVRSYEQYF
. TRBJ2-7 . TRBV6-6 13 TGTGCCAGCAGTAACCCAGGAGGGTACGAGCAGTACTTC CASSNPGGYEQYF
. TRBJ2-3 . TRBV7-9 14 TGTGCCAGCACGGGCCGCCTAGCTACAGATACGCAGTATTTT CASTGRLATDTQYF
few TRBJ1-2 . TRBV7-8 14 TGTGCCAGCAGCTCACTCCGAGAGCACTATGGCTACACCTTC CASSSLREHYGYTF
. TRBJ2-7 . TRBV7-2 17 TGTGCCAGCAGCTTATTAGGAGGGGCCCCGAGCTCCTACGAGCAGTACTTC CASSLLGGAPSSYEQYF
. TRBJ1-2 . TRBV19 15 TGTGCCAGTAGTGTCGCCCCGGGACAAACACGGGGCTACACCTTC CASSVAPGQTRGYTF
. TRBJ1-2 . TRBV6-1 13 TGTGCCAGCAGTGAATCCGCAGGCTATGGCTACACCTTC CASSESAGYGYTF
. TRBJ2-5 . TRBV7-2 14 TGTGCCAGCAGCTTGGCCGGGGGGCGAGAGACCCAGTACTTC CASSLAGGRETQYF
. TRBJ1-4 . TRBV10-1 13 TGCGCCAGCAGTGCAGGGAGGGATGAAAAACTGTTTTTT CASSAGRDEKLFF
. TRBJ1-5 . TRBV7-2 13 TGTGCCAGCAGCTTAGATTTAAATCAGCCCCAGCATTTT CASSLDLNQPQHF
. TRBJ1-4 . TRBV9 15 TGTGCCAGCAGCGTAGACCTAAGTGAAGAGGAAAAACTGTTTTTT CASSVDLSEEEKLFF
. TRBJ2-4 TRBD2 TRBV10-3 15 TGTGCCATCAGTGAGCCACTAGCGGACAAAAACATTCAGTACTTC CAISEPLADKNIQYF
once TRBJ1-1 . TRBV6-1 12 TGTGCCAGCGGCGTCAGGGGAACTGAAGCTTTCTTT CASGVRGTEAFF
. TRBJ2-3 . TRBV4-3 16 TGCGCCAGCAGCCAACAGGCAGGGGTTAACACAGATACGCAGTATTTT CASSQQAGVNTDTQYF
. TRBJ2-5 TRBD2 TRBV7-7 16 TGTGCCAGCAGCCCCCGTAGCGGGGGGGCCTGGGAGACCCAGTACTTC CASSPRSGGAWETQYF
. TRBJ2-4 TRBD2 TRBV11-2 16 TGTGCCAGCAGCCACAGCGGGACTCGCCACCGTAACATTCAGTACTTC CASSHSGTRHRNIQYF
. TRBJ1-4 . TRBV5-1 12 TGCGCCAGCAGCCTTACTGGGGAAAAACTGTTTTTT CASSLTGEKLFF
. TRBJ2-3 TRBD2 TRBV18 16 TGTGCCAGCTCACCTAGCGGGGGGTTCCGCACAGATACGCAGTATTTT CASSPSGGFRTDTQYF
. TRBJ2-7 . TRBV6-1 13 TGTGCCAGCAGCCTATCCGGCCCCTACGAGCAGTACTTC CASSLSGPYEQYF
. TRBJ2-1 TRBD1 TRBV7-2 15 TGTGCCAGCAGTTGGCCGGGACAGATTTACAATGAGCAGTTCTTC CASSWPGQIYNEQFF
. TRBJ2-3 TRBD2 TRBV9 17 TGTGCCAGCAGCCCTCGGACTAGCGGGGGGGTACCAGATACGCAGTATTTT CASSPRTSGGVPDTQYF
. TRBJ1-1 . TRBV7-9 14 TGTGCCAGCAGCTCCCAGGTAAGAGGCACTGAAGCTTTCTTT CASSSQVRGTEAFF
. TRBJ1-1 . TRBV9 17 TGTGCCAGCAGCGTAGGGAGCCCTGACGGCACTGTCACTGAAGCTTTCTTT CASSVGSPDGTVTEAFF
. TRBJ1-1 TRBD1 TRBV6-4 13 TGTGCCAGCAGGCGGACAGGGAGTACTGAAGCTTTCTTT CASRRTGSTEAFF